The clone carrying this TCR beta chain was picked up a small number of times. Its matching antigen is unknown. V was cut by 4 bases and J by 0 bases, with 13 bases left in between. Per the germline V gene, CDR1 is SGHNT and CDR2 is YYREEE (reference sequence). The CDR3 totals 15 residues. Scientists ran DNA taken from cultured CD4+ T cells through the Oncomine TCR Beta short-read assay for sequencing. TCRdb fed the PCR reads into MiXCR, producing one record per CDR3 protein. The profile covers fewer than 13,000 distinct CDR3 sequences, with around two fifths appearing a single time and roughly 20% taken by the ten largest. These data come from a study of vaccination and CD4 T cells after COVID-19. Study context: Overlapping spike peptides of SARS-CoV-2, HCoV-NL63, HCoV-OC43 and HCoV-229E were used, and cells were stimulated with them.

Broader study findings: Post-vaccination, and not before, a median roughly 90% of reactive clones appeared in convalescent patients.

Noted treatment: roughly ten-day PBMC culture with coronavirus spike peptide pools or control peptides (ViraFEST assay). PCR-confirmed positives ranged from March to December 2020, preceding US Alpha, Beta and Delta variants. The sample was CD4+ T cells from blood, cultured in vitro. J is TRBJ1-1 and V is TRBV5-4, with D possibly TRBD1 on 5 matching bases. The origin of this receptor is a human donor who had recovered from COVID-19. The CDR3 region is CASSDSGRMNTEAFF. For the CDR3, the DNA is TGTGCCAGCAGCGACTCGGGACGGATGAACACTGAAGCTTTCTTT.